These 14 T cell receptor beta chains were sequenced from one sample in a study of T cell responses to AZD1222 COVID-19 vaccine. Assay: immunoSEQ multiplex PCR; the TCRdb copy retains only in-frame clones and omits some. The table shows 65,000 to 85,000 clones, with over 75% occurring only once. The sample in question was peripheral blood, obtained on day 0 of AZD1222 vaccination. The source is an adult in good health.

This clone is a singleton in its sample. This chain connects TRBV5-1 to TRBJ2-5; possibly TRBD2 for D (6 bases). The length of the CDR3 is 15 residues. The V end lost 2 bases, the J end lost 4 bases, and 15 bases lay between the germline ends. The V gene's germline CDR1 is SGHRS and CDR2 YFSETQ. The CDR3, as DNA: TGCGCCAGCAGCTTTACAGGAGGGGTTGTAGAGACCCAGTACTTC. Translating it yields CASSFTGGVVETQYF.

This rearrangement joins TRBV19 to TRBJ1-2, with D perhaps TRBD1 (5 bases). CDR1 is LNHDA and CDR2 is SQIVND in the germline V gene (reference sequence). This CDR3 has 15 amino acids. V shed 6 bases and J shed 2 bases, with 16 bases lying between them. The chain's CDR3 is CASSSGLETNYGYTF. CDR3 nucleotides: TGTGCCAGTAGCTCGGGACTGGAAACCAACTATGGCTACACCTTC. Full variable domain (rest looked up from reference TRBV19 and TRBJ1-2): DGGITQSPKYLFRKEGQNVTLSCEQNLNHDAMYWYRQDPGQGLRLIYYSQIVNDFQKGDIAEGYSVSREKKESFPLTVTSAQKNPTAFYLCASSSGLETNYGYTFGSGTRLTVV.

DNA of the CDR3: TGTGCCAGCAGACAGGGCTACTCTGGGGCCAACGTCCTGACTTTC. Its protein is CASRQGYSGANVLTF. The chain combines TRBV6-6 with TRBJ2-6, with a tentative D call TRBD1 (6 bases). Germline V gene sequence: CDR1 MNHNY, CDR2 SVGAGI (reference sequence). With 6 bases removed from V and 0 bases from J, the gap between germline ends came to 9 bases. This CDR3 spans 15 amino acids.

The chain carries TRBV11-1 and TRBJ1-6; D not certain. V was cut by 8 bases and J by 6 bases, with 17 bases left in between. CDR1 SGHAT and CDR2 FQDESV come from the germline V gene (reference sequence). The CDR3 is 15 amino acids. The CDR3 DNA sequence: TGTGCCAGCTCCATGGACGGGATGGTTAATTCACCCCTCCACTTT. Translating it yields CASSMDGMVNSPLHF.

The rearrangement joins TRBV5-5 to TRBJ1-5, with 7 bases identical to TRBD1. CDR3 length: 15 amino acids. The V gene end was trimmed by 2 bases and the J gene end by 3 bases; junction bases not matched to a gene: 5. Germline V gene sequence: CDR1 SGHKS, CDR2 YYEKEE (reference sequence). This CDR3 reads CASSFQGGANQPQHF. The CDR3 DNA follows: TGTGCCAGCAGCTTCCAGGGGGGAGCCAATCAGCCCCAGCATTTT. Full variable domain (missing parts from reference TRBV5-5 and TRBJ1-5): DAGVTQSPTHLIKTRGQQVTLRCSPISGHKSVSWYQQVLGQGPQFIFQYYEKEERGRGNFPDRFSARQFPNYSSELNVNALLLGDSALYLCASSFQGGANQPQHFGDGTRLSIL.

Here the CDR3 reads CASSPPGTSGTYEQYF. CDR3 sequence (DNA): TGTGCCAGCAGTCCTCCAGGGACTAGCGGGACCTACGAGCAGTACTTC. This chain joins TRBV28 and TRBJ2-7, with TRBD2 matching over 13 bases. Trimming removed 5 bases from V and 2 bases from J; junction bases left unmatched: 6. The CDR3 is made up of 16 amino acids. CDR1 and CDR2 from the germline V gene are MDHEN and SYDVKM.

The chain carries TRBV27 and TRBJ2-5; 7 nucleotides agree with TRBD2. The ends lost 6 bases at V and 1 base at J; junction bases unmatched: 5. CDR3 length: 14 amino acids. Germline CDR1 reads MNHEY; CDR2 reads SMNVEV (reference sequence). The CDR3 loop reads CASSRLAVQETQYF. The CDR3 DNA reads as TGTGCCAGCAGCCGCCTAGCGGTCCAAGAGACCCAGTACTTC.

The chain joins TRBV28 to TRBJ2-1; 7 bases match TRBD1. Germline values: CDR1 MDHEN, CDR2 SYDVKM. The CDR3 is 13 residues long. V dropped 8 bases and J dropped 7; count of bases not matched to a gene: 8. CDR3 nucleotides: TGTGCCAGCCGACAGGGCCTCCAAAATGAGCAGTTCTTC. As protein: CASRQGLQNEQFF.

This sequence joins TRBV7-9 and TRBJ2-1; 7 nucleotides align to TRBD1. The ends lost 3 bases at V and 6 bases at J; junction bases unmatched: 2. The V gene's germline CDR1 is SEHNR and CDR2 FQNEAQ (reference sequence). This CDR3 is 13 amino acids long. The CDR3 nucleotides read TGTGCCAGCAGCTTCGACAGGGTCAATGAGCAGTTCTTC. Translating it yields CASSFDRVNEQFF.

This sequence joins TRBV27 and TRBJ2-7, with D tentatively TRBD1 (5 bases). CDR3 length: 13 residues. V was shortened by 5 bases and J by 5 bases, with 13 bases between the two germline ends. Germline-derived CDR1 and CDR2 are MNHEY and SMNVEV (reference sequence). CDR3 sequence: CASSGLQGHEQYV. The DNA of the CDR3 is TGTGCCAGCAGTGGGTTGCAGGGCCACGAGCAGTACGTC.

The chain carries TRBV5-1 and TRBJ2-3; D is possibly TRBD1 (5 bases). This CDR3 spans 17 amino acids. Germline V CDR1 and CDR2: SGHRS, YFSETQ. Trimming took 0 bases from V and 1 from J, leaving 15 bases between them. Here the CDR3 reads CASSLGMQGRGTDTQYF. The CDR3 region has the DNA TGCGCCAGCAGCTTGGGGATGCAGGGCAGGGGCACAGATACGCAGTATTTT.

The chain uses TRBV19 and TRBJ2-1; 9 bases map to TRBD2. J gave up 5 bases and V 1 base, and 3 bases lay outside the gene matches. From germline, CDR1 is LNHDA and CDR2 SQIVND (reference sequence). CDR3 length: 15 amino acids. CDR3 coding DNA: TGTGCCAGTAGTATAGGGGCTAGCGGGAACAATGAGCAGTTCTTC. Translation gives CASSIGASGNNEQFF.

The CDR3 here is CASSRRPTSGFNTGELFF. CDR3 DNA: TGTGCCAGCAGCCGAAGGCCGACTAGCGGGTTTAACACCGGGGAGCTGTTTTTT. The chain recombines TRBV5-4 with TRBJ2-2, with 10 bases matching TRBD2. From germline, CDR1 is SGHNT and CDR2 YYREEE (reference sequence). Losses at the gene ends were 4 bases for V and 2 bases for J; bases not matched to a gene: 11. This CDR3 is 18 amino acids long.

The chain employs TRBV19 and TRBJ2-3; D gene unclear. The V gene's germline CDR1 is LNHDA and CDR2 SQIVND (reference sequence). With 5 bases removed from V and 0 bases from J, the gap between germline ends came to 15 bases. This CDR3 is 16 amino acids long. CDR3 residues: CASSRAGRPSTDTQYF. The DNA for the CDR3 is TGTGCCAGTAGTCGAGCAGGTCGACCTAGCACAGATACGCAGTATTTT.